These T cell receptor beta chains were read from a single sample in a study of STAT3 mutations in large granular lymphocyte leukemia. TCRdb keeps only in-frame clones here, not all; method: immunoSEQ multiplex PCR. The sample carries about 12,000 clones, about 85% recorded once. The sequenced sample consisted of peripheral blood mononuclear cells. These receptors all stem from a man between 60 and 70 years old with T-cell large granular lymphocyte leukemia. Some clones in this sample may be carry-over from other donors' samples. Each CDR3 is given with its conserved first and last residue. The D gene is left open where the match is weak. Some rows mark clone size as missing; the rest say once, few, many or name a class of expanded clone.

d_gene,v_gene,abundance,j_gene,CDR3nt,CDR3aa
NA,TRBV29-1,NA,TRBJ2-5,TGCAGCGTGTCTCCGGGGGTGTTCCAAGAGACCCAGTACTTC,CSVSPGVFQETQYF
NA,TRBV19,NA,TRBJ1-4,TGTGCCAGTAGTATAGGGGGCAGCTTGACAACTAATGAAAAACTGTTTTTT,CASSIGGSLTTNEKLFF
TRBD1,TRBV28,NA,TRBJ2-7,TGTGCCAGCAGTTGGGGGCAGGGGGCGTTCGAGCAGTACTTC,CASSWGQGAFEQYF
TRBD1,TRBV5-1,few,TRBJ2-7,TGCGCCAGCAGCTTAGGGACAGGGGCCTACGAGCAGTACTTC,CASSLGTGAYEQYF
TRBD2,TRBV11-1,NA,TRBJ2-5,TGTGCCAGCAGCCCACACGGTCTAGCGGTGGGGGAGACCCAGTACTTC,CASSPHGLAVGETQYF
NA,TRBV7-9,NA,TRBJ2-7,TGTGCCAGCAGCTCCGCCCTCAGGGGCCTCTCCTACGAGCAGTACTTC,CASSSALRGLSYEQYF
TRBD1,TRBV5-8,NA,TRBJ1-1,TGTGCCAGCAGCTTGGACCACACCGGGACAGCCAACACTGAAGCTTTCTTT,CASSLDHTGTANTEAFF
NA,TRBV18,NA,TRBJ2-1,TGTGCCAGCTCACCGGAGCGGAGCTCCTACAATGAGCAGTTCTTC,CASSPERSSYNEQFF
TRBD2,TRBV5-6,NA,TRBJ2-3,TGTGCCAGCAGCTCTCCAGCGGGAGGGCCAGGTTGGGGCGTAAATACGCAGTATTTT,CASSSPAGGPGWGVNTQYF
TRBD2,TRBV4-3,NA,TRBJ2-3,TGCGCCAGCAGCCAAGATTGGGCTAGCGGCCACACAGATACGCAGTATTTT,CASSQDWASGHTDTQYF
NA,TRBV4-2,NA,TRBJ1-4,TGTGCCAGCAGCCAAGTGGGGACAACTAATGAAAAACTGTTTTTT,CASSQVGTTNEKLFF
NA,TRBV4-1,NA,TRBJ1-3,TGCGCCAGCAGCCAAGACGATTTCTCTGGAAACACCATATATTTT,CASSQDDFSGNTIYF
TRBD2,TRBV5-1,NA,TRBJ2-3,TGCGCCAGCAGCCTAGGGACTAGCGGGAGAGCAGATACGCAGTATTTT,CASSLGTSGRADTQYF
TRBD2,TRBV5-1,NA,TRBJ2-1,TGCGCCAGCAGCTGGGGGACTAGCGGGAATGAGCAGTTCTTC,CASSWGTSGNEQFF
NA,TRBV4-1,NA,TRBJ1-2,TGCGCCAGCAGCCAAGATCCCGGGGACGGGGCTAACTATGGCTACACCTTC,CASSQDPGDGANYGYTF
TRBD2,TRBV19,NA,TRBJ2-3,TGTGCCAGTAGTATCAGACTAGCGGGACCCGGAGATACGCAGTATTTT,CASSIRLAGPGDTQYF
TRBD1,TRBV7-9,few,TRBJ1-2,TGTGCCAGCAGCTCGGACAGGGGTAACTATGGCTACACCTTC,CASSSDRGNYGYTF
TRBD1,TRBV5-1,NA,TRBJ2-7,TGCGCCAGCAGCTTGGAGGGGACAGGGAGTTACGAGCAGTACTTC,CASSLEGTGSYEQYF
NA,TRBV10-3,few,TRBJ2-2,TGTGCCATCAGTGACTACGAAAGGGGGTTAACCGGGGAGCTGTTTTTT,CAISDYERGLTGELFF
NA,TRBV2,NA,TRBJ2-7,TGTGCCAGCACCTTCGACGGAGCCCCCGGCGAGCAGTACTTC,CASTFDGAPGEQYF
TRBD1,TRBV29-1,few,TRBJ1-1,TGCAGCGTGAAACCTACAGGGGGATGGAACACTGAAGCTTTCTTT,CSVKPTGGWNTEAFF
TRBD1,TRBV5-4,NA,TRBJ1-4,TGTGCCAGCAGCTTGGGGACAGGGGGATTGGGAAAACTGTTTTTT,CASSLGTGGLGKLFF
TRBD1,TRBV18,NA,TRBJ1-1,TGTGCCAGCTCCGCGACGCGGACAGGGCTCCTGAACACTGAAGCTTTCTTT,CASSATRTGLLNTEAFF
NA,TRBV19,NA,TRBJ1-2,TGTGTCAGTACCCCGACAGAACGCTTTTGGGGCTACACCTTC,CVSTPTERFWGYTF